Shown below are 31 T cell receptor beta chains from a single sample sequenced in a study of T cell repertoires in aging, cancer and after chemotherapy (dated by TCRdb to 2018 to 2020). TCR beta rearrangements were amplified from genomic DNA extracted from peripheral blood rather than from sorted cells or RNA. Sequencing took place on an Illumina MiSeq. Multiplex touch-down PCR with a mixed TRB-A/B primer pool was used to amplify rearranged TRB sequences covering the V, D and J segments. TCRdb reworked the public reads: Q25 trimming with fastp, MiXCR clone assembly, productive beta chains retained. Here each entry gathers all rows of one CDR3 protein and keeps the most common genes and DNA. Recorded for this sample are 15,000 to 20,000 distinct CDR3 sequences; about 37% of them occurred a single time. The top ten hold approximately 17% of the sample. Sequences were obtained from blood. The receptors come from a human donor with a solid tumor.

This clonotype was detected a few times. The CDR3 nucleotides are TGTGCCAGCAGTTACGAGCACTATGGCTACACCTTC. Its translation is CASSYEHYGYTF. V is TRBV6-2 or TRBV6-3 and J is TRBJ1-2; unclear D gene. Trimming removed 2 bases from V and 3 bases from J, with 4 bases in between. The germline V gene has CDR1 MNHEY and CDR2 SVGEGT. This CDR3 comprises 12 residues.

This clonotype showed up just a few times. The chain joins TRBV6-1 to TRBJ1-2; no definite D call. In germline, CDR1 is MNHNS, CDR2 SASEGT. The ends were cut back, 1 base at V and 6 bases at J, with 12 bases in the middle. This CDR3 has 14 amino acids. CDR3 nucleotide sequence: TGTGCCAGCAGTGAAGATCCCGGGAGGGATGGCTACACCTTC. This codes for CASSEDPGRDGYTF.

On this clonotype: It may be a read error: a sequence one base away is much more abundant. CDR3 DNA: TGTGCCAGTAGTATAAGGCGGGGGGGGTGTAGCACCGGGGAGCTGTTTTTT. This translates into CASSIRRGGCSTGELFF. The chain has TRBV19 and TRBJ2-2, with 9 bases lining up with TRBD2. Germline V CDR1 and CDR2: LNHDA, SQIVND (reference sequence). J gave up 4 bases and V 2 bases, and 8 bases lay outside the gene matches. CDR3 length: 17 residues.

The chain has TRBV6-2 or TRBV6-3 and TRBJ2-7; the D is unclear. The V gene's germline CDR1 is MNHEY and CDR2 SVGEGT. V was clipped by 6 bases and J by 2 bases, with 11 bases between them. The CDR3 sequence is 13 residues long. The CDR3 loop is CASSPGQTYEQYF. The DNA for the CDR3 is TGTGCCAGCAGCCCTGGCCAGACCTACGAGCAGTACTTC.

The chain has TRBV6-4 and TRBJ1-2; 9 bases align to TRBD1. CDR1 MRHNA and CDR2 SNTAGT come from the germline V gene. V trimming: 6 bases; J trimming: 8 bases; junction bases outside the gene matches: 4. CDR3 length: 12 residues. CDR3 nucleotides: TGTGCCAGCAGGGTCACAGGGGGCGGCTACACCTTC. This sequence encodes CASRVTGGGYTF.

This chain joins TRBV5-4 and TRBJ2-7, with 11 bases that match TRBD1. Germline V CDR1 and CDR2: SGHNT, YYREEE (reference sequence). This CDR3 is 14 amino acids long. With V trimmed by 4 bases and J by 5 bases, 5 bases remained unmatched. The CDR3 DNA is TGTGCCAGCAGCCTGGGGACAGGGGGGGACGAGCAGTACTTC. Its protein product is CASSLGTGGDEQYF.

The genes are TRBV29-1 and TRBJ2-7; either TRBD1 or TRBD2 may fit D (6 bases each). Germline V gene data show CDR1 as SQVTM and CDR2 as ANQGSEA. The CDR3 spans 13 residues. V gave up 2 bases and J gave up 3 bases, with 11 bases separating them. The chain's CDR3 is CSVERGEDYEQYF. The CDR3 coding sequence is TGCAGCGTTGAAAGGGGGGAAGACTACGAGCAGTACTTC.

This clonotype was seen a handful of times. The chain uses TRBV13 and TRBJ2-3, with 8 bases aligning to TRBD2. Germline V CDR1 and CDR2: PRHDT, FYEKMQ (reference sequence). The CDR3 loop spans 15 amino acids. Germline trimming cut 5 bases from V and 2 bases from J; bases unmatched to any gene: 6. CDR3 coding DNA: TGTGCCAGCAGCCCCGGGACTAGGGACACAGATACGCAGTATTTT. Its translation is CASSPGTRDTDTQYF.

This clonotype came up a few times. The chain uses TRBV6-5 and TRBJ1-3; no clear D gene. The length of the CDR3 is 11 residues. The V and J ends lost 6 bases and 4 bases respectively, with 4 bases between them. Germline loops: CDR1 MNHEY, CDR2 SVGAGI. The CDR3 DNA reads as TGTGCCAGCAGGTCCGGAAACACCATATATTTT. Translated, it gives CASRSGNTIYF.

By sample share, this clonotype is medium-sized. The genes are TRBV6-5 and TRBJ2-3; no definite D call. Germline-derived CDR1 and CDR2 are MNHEY and SVGAGI. CDR3 length: 13 amino acids. Trimming took 2 bases from V and 5 from J, leaving 8 bases between them. CDR3 in amino acids: CASSYGVGDTQYF. The CDR3 nucleotides read TGTGCCAGCAGTTACGGGGTGGGAGATACGCAGTATTTT.

On this clonotype: Sequence at one end of the junction differs from germline and may be a read error. V gene TRBV11-2 combines with J gene TRBJ2-2, with TRBD2 matching 7 bases. Germline CDR1 SGHAT, CDR2 FQNNGV. This CDR3 is built from 15 residues. The CDR3 loop is CASSHSGWNAGELFF. In DNA, the CDR3 is TGTGCCAGCAGCCATAGCGGGTGGAACGCCGGGGAGCTGTTTTTT.

This clonotype was found a few times. This chain joins TRBV6-2 or TRBV6-3 and TRBJ2-7, with 8 bases aligning to TRBD2. Germline V gene lookup returns CDR1 MNHEY and CDR2 SVGEGT. The CDR3 extends over 16 amino acids. V lost 6 bases and J lost 3; bases outside the gene matches: 13. CDR3 in amino acids: CASRYGGDAAFYEQYF. CDR3 nucleotide sequence: TGTGCCAGCAGGTACGGGGGGGACGCCGCATTCTACGAGCAGTACTTC.

Concerning this clonotype itself: A read error may produce the germline difference seen at one junction end. The chain employs TRBV5-6 and TRBJ2-6, with a weak D call TRBD2 (5 bases). Per germline, CDR1 SGHDT and CDR2 YYEEEE. The CDR3 contains 13 residues. Here the CDR3 reads CASSPPEVLVLTF. CDR3 nucleotide sequence: TGCGCCAGCAGCCCTCCGGAGGTTCTTGTCCTGACTTTC.

The chain has TRBV6-2 or TRBV6-3 and TRBJ1-2, with D hard to call. Deletions cut 6 bases from V and 5 bases from J, with 10 bases between. The CDR3 has 12 amino acids. The V gene's germline CDR1 is MNHEY and CDR2 SVGEGT. CDR3 protein: CASSPRGYGYTF. In nucleotides, the CDR3 is TGTGCCAGCAGCCCACGGGGTTATGGCTACACCTTC.

There are a few counts of this clonotype. This chain joins TRBV12-3 or TRBV12-4 and TRBJ2-3; a weak D match, TRBD2 (6 bases). The CDR3 has 17 residues. With 6 bases removed from V and 2 bases from J, the gap between germline ends came to 21 bases. CDR3 region: CASSNDLPGEITDTQYF. As DNA, the CDR3 is TGTGCCAGCAGCAACGACTTACCGGGGGAGATCACAGATACGCAGTATTTT.

As concerns this clonotype: This may be a read error, as it is one base from a much larger clone. This chain uses TRBV5-5 with TRBJ2-3, with 10 bases aligning to TRBD2. CDR3 length equals 16 residues. Germline V gene sequence: CDR1 SGHKS, CDR2 YYEKEE (reference sequence). Trimming at V came to 4 bases and at J to 4 bases, leaving 9 bases not matched to a gene. CDR3 protein: CASSRDSGRNSDTQYF. DNA for the CDR3: TGTGCCAGCAGCCGGGATAGCGGGAGGAATTCAGATACGCAGTATTTT. The full variable domain, its missing parts supplied by reference TRBV5-5 and TRBJ2-3, is DAGVTQSPTHLIKTRGQQVTLRCSPISGHKSVSWYQQVLGQGPQFIFQYYEKEERGRGNFPDRFSARQFPNYSSELNVNALLLGDSALYLCASSRDSGRNSDTQYFGPGTRLTVL.

The chain recombines TRBV7-9 with TRBJ2-7; D is unclear. Per the germline V gene, CDR1 is SEHNR and CDR2 is FQNEAQ (reference sequence). The CDR3 spans 16 residues. Trimming stripped 5 bases from V and 0 bases from J, with 17 bases between. CDR3 nucleotide sequence: TGTGCCAGCAGCCGGACCGATCCCCTGAGCTCCTACGAGCAGTACTTC. Encoded protein: CASSRTDPLSSYEQYF.

The chain recombines TRBV18 with TRBJ2-3, with D perhaps being TRBD1 or TRBD2 (5 bases each). The germline V gene has CDR1 KGHSH and CDR2 LQKENI. Between the trimmed V and J ends, which lost 6 bases and 9 bases, there was a span of 16 bases. The CDR3 runs to 13 residues. The CDR3 loop reads CASSRDDEGTQYF. CDR3 DNA sequence: TGTGCCAGCTCCCGGGACGACGAGGGGACGCAGTATTTT.

The V call is TRBV30, the J call TRBJ2-7, with 7 bases matching TRBD2. V shed 2 bases and J 7 bases; nucleotides not matched to a gene: 5. CDR1 and CDR2 from the germline V gene are GTSNPN and SVGIG (reference sequence). The CDR3 runs to 12 residues. CDR3 sequence (DNA): TGTGCCTGGAGTACTGACGGGGGGGAGCAGTACTTC. Translated, it gives CAWSTDGGEQYF.

The V and J genes are TRBV12-3 or TRBV12-4 and TRBJ1-1, with D uncertain. The V gene lost 3 bases and the J gene lost 4 bases, with 9 bases spanning the gap. This CDR3 comprises 13 residues. DNA for the CDR3: TGTGCCAGCAGTTTTGGCGCAGCCACTGAAGCTTTCTTT. It yields the protein CASSFGAATEAFF.

The chain is built from TRBV15 and TRBJ1-1, with D tentatively TRBD1 (5 bases). The CDR3 contains 14 residues. Between the trimmed V and J ends, which lost 0 bases and 3 bases, there was a span of 8 bases. In germline, CDR1 is LNHNV, CDR2 YYDKDF (reference sequence). CDR3 amino acids: CATSRDRGDTEAFF. CDR3 bases: TGTGCCACCAGCAGAGATCGAGGGGACACTGAAGCTTTCTTT.

This clonotype was seen a handful of times. The gene calls are TRBV6-5 and TRBJ2-2; D might be TRBD1 (6 bases). V was trimmed by 7 bases and J by 0 bases, leaving 12 bases between them. The CDR3 consists of 15 residues. The V gene's germline CDR1 is MNHEY and CDR2 SVGAGI. The CDR3 bases are TGTGCCAGCACTAGGGGGACAACGAACACCGGGGAGCTGTTTTTT. Amino acids: CASTRGTTNTGELFF.

This clonotype was seen more than once but under ten times. The chain combines TRBV19 with TRBJ1-1; D not resolved. Germline V gene data show CDR1 as LNHDA and CDR2 as SQIVND (reference sequence). This CDR3 spans 13 amino acids. V was trimmed by 7 bases and J by 1 base, leaving 10 bases between them. The CDR3 DNA reads as TGTGCCAGTAACGAAGTATGGAACACTGAAGCTTTCTTT. Protein: CASNEVWNTEAFF.

The CDR3 DNA sequence: TGTGCCACCAGCCCCCGGGGGGGACTTGAAGCTTTCTTT. Its translation is CATSPRGGLEAFF. This chain joins TRBV15 and TRBJ1-1; TRBD1 is a possible D gene (5 bases). The CDR3 has 13 residues. V shed 5 bases and J shed 7 bases, with 14 bases lying between them. Germline V gives CDR1 LNHNV, CDR2 YYDKDF (reference sequence).

To note about this clonotype: Germline and junction disagree at one end, which may indicate a read error. CDR3 DNA sequence: TGTGCCAGCAGCATAACAAGGAATTCACCCCTCCACTTT. It specifies CASSITRNSPLHF. The rearrangement links TRBV7-3 to TRBJ1-6; no firm D call. Germline V lookup: CDR1 SGHTA, CDR2 FQGTGA. The CDR3 is made up of 13 amino acids.

The V gene is TRBV19, the J gene TRBJ1-1; 7 bases align to TRBD1. CDR3 length: 13 residues. Germline V gene sequence: CDR1 LNHDA, CDR2 SQIVND (reference sequence). Germline trimming cut 11 bases from V and 1 base from J; bases unmatched to any gene: 7. CDR3: CAVSWTGNTEAFF. The CDR3 nucleotides are TGTGCCGTTTCCTGGACAGGGAACACTGAAGCTTTCTTT.

The V call is TRBV24-1, the J call TRBJ2-3; no clear D gene. This CDR3 spans 14 amino acids. From germline, CDR1 is KGHDR and CDR2 SFDVKD. Trimming left V 3 bases short and J 6 bases short, with 12 bases between. DNA of the CDR3: TGTGCCACCAGTGATCACGAACGGCGCGATACGCAGTATTTT. Amino acids: CATSDHERRDTQYF.

The chain joins TRBV19 to TRBJ2-7; D is ambiguous. Trimming cost V 2 bases and J 0 bases, with 11 bases left between them. In germline, CDR1 is LNHDA, CDR2 SQIVND (reference sequence). This CDR3 region has 15 residues. CDR3 in DNA: TGTGCCAGTAGTATAACCTTGGACCTCTCCTACGAGCAGTACTTC. Protein: CASSITLDLSYEQYF.

By sample share, this clonotype is medium-sized (0.01 to 0.1%). V is TRBV11-1 and J is TRBJ1-5; maybe TRBD1 (5 bases). The germline gives CDR1 SGHAT, CDR2 FQDESV (reference sequence). The CDR3 has 18 amino acids. Trimming cost V 1 base and J 3 bases, with 19 bases left between them. The CDR3 here is CASSLGGGWGDVNQPQHF. DNA for the CDR3: TGTGCCAGCAGCTTAGGGGGAGGTTGGGGGGATGTCAATCAGCCCCAGCATTTT.

The rearrangement joins TRBV11-1 to TRBJ1-2; unclear D gene. V was clipped by 1 base and J by 4 bases, with 10 bases between them. CDR1 SGHAT and CDR2 FQDESV come from the germline V gene (reference sequence). CDR3 length equals 14 residues. Here the CDR3 reads CASSLGALSYGYTF. In nucleotides, the CDR3 is TGTGCCAGCAGCTTAGGGGCCCTTTCCTATGGCTACACCTTC.

The CDR3: CASSISYRADGYTF. In DNA, the CDR3 is TGTGCCAGTAGTATTTCGTACAGGGCGGATGGCTACACCTTC. V gene TRBV19 combines with J gene TRBJ1-2, with D maybe TRBD1 (6 bases). CDR3 length: 14 residues. Trimming removed 3 bases from V and 6 bases from J, with 14 bases in between. CDR1 and CDR2 from the germline V gene are LNHDA and SQIVND (reference sequence). Full variable domain (missing parts from reference TRBV19 and TRBJ1-2): DGGITQSPKYLFRKEGQNVTLSCEQNLNHDAMYWYRQDPGQGLRLIYYSQIVNDFQKGDIAEGYSVSREKKESFPLTVTSAQKNPTAFYLCASSISYRADGYTFGSGTRLTVV.